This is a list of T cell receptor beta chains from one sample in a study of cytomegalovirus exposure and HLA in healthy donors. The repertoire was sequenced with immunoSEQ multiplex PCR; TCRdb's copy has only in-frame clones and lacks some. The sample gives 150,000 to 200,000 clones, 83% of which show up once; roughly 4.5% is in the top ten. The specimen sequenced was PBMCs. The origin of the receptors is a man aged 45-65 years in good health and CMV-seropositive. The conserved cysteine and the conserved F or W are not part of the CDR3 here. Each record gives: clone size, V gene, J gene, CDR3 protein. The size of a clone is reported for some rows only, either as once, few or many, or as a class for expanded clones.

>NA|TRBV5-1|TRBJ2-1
ASSLLPASGSLLSYNEQF
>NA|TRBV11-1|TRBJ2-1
ASSRRDRGIDEQF
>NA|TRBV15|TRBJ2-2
ATSRYRDWAGELF
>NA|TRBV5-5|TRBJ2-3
ASSQGGLSTDTQY
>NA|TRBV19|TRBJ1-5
ASRGTAFTSNQPQH
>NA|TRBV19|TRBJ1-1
ASSRTGVVTEAF
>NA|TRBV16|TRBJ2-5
ASSQGLAGLETQY
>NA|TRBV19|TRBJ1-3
ASSSDRVTGNTIY
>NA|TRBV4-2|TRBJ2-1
ASSQERERDEQF
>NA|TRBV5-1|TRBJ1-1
ASSPGQGTTEAF
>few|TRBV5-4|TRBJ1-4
ASSFDRGSPNEKLF
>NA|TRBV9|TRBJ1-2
ASSDTGGYYGYT
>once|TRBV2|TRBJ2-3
ASRRGGTSRADTQY